This T cell receptor beta chain was recovered during a study of T cells after yellow fever vaccination. The CDR3 spans 17 residues. Trimming shortened V by 10 bases and J by 0 bases, and 19 bases separated the two germline ends. The germline V gene encodes CDR1 MDHEN and CDR2 SYDVKM. The TCR cDNA carried a universal primer site and UMIs from 5'RACE template switching. TCRdb reanalysed the 5' RACE reads using MiXCR and keeps one entry per CDR3 protein. The data hold about 220,000 distinct CDR3 sequences, with more than 6.5% observed a single time. Whole-study results and caveats: Reappearance after the booster was seen for most primary-vaccination clones, at 95% to 96% CD4 and less than 90% CD8. FACS-sorted repertoires could contain abundant clonotypes contaminating from the bulk population.

Note on this clonotype: What it recognizes is unknown.

This TCR was sampled from a man aged 25 to 40 who received the YFV17D yellow fever vaccine. The sample consisted of CD4+ T cells sorted from PBMCs, taken on the day of the yellow fever booster vaccination. V gene TRBV28 combines with J gene TRBJ2-6, with D possibly being TRBD2 (5 bases). CDR3 region: CATLLGGGSSGANVLTF. In DNA form, the CDR3 reads TGTGCCACCCTGCTTGGTGGTGGGAGCTCTGGGGCCAACGTCCTGACTTTC.